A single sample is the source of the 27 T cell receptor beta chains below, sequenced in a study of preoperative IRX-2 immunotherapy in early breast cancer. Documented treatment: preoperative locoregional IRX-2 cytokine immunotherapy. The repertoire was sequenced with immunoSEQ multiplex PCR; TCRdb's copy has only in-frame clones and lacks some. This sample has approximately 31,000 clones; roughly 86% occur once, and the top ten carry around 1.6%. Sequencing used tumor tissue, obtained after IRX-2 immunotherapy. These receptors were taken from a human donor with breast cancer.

The CDR3 here is CASTHRGNDEQYV. In nucleotides, the CDR3 is TGTGCCAGCACCCATAGGGGCAATGACGAGCAGTACGTC. This sequence joins TRBV6-8 and TRBJ2-7; the D gene is possibly TRBD1 (5 bases). The CDR3 has 13 residues. Germline-derived CDR1 and CDR2 are MNHGY and SAAAGT. V was clipped by 7 bases and J by 5 bases, with 15 bases between them.

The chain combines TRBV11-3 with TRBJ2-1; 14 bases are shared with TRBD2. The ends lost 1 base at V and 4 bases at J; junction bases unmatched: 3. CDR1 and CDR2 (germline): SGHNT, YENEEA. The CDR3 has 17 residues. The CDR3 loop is CASSLGLAGGRYNEQFF. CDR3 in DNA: TGTGCCAGCAGCTTAGGACTAGCGGGAGGGAGGTACAATGAGCAGTTCTTC.

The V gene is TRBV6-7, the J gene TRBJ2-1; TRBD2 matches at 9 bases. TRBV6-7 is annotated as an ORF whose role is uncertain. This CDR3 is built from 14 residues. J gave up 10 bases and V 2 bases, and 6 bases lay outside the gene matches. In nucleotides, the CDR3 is TGTGCCAGCAGTTACGGCGGGAGGGCGGAGGAGCAGTTCTTC. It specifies CASSYGGRAEEQFF.

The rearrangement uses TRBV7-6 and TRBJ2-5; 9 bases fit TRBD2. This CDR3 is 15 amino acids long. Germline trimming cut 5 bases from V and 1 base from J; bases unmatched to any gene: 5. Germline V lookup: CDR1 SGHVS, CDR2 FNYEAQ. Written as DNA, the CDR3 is TGTGCCAGCAGCGGGGGCGGGAGGGCCCAAGAGACCCAGTACTTC. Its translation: CASSGGGRAQETQYF.

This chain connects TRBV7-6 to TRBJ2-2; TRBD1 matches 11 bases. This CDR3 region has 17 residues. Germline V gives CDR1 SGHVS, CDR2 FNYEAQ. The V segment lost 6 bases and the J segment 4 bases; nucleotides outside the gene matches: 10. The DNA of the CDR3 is TGTGCCAGCAGTATCTCTCCCGGGACAGGGGGCACCGGGGAGCTGTTTTTT. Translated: CASSISPGTGGTGELFF.

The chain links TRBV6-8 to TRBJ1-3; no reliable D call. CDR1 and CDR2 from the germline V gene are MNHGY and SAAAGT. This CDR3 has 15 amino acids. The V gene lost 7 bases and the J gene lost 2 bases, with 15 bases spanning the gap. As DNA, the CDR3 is TGTGCCAGCACCTTCGGGGAAGGACCTGGAAACACCATATATTTT. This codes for CASTFGEGPGNTIYF.

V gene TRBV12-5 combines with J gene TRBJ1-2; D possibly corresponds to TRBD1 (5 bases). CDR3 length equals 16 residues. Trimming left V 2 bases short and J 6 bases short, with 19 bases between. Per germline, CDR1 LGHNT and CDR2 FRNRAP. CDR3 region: CASGLRLNQGVDGYTF. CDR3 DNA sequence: TGTGCTAGTGGTTTGCGGTTGAATCAGGGCGTGGATGGCTACACCTTC.

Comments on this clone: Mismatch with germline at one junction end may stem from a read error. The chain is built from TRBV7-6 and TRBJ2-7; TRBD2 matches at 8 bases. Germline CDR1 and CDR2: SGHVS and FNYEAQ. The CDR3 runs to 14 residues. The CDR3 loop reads CASSTGTSSNEQYF. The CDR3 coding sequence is TGTGCTAGCAGCACAGGGACTAGTTCCAACGAGCAGTACTTC.

The DNA for the CDR3 is TGTGCCAGCAGCGGCCGACTTTTTGACACAGATACGCAGTATTTT. Its protein is CASSGRLFDTDTQYF. The chain links TRBV11-3 to TRBJ2-3; D is unresolved. The CDR3 extends over 15 amino acids. Germline CDR1 reads SGHNT; CDR2 reads YENEEA. V was trimmed by 5 bases and J by 2 bases, leaving 14 bases between them.

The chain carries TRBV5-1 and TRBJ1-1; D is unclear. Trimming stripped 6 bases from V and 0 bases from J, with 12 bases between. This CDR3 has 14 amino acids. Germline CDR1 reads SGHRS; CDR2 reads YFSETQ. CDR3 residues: CASTMGSMNTEAFF. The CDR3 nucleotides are TGCGCCAGCACTATGGGCAGTATGAACACTGAAGCTTTCTTT.

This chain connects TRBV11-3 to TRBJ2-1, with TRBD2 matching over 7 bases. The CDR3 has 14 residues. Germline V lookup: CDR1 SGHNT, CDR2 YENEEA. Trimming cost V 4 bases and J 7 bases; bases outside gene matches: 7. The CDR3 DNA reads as TGTGCCAGCAGCTCGTGGACTAGAACAAATGAGCAGTTCTTC. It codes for CASSSWTRTNEQFF.

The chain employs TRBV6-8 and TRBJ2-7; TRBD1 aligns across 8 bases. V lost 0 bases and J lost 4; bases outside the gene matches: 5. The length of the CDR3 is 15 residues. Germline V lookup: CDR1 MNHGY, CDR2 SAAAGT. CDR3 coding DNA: TGTGCCAGCAGTTACTCCGGACAGGGTCCTTACGAGCAGTACTTC. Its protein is CASSYSGQGPYEQYF.

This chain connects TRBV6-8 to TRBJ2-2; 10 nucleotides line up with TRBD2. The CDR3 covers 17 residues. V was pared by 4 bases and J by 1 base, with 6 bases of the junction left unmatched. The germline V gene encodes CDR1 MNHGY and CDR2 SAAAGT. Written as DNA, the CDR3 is TGTGCCAGCAGTTCCAGGAGACTAGCGGGGAACACCGGGGAGCTGTTTTTT. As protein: CASSSRRLAGNTGELFF.

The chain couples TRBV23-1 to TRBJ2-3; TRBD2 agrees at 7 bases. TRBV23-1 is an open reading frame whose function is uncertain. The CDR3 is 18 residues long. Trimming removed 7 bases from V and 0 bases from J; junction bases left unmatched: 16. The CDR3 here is CASNPRWWLAESTDTQYF. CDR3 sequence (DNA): TGCGCCAGCAACCCCCGGTGGTGGCTAGCGGAAAGCACAGATACGCAGTATTTT.

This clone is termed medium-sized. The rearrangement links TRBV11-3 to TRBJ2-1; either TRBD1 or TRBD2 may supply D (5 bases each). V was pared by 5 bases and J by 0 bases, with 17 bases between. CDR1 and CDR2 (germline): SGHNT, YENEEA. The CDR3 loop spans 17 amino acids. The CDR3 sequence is CASSPLRETSSYNEQFF. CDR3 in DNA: TGTGCCAGCAGCCCCCTCAGGGAAACTAGCTCCTACAATGAGCAGTTCTTC. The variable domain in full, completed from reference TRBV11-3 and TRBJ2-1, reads EAGVVQSPRYKIIEKKQPVAFWCNPISGHNTLYWYLQNLGQGPELLIRYENEEAVDDSQLPKDRFSAERLKGVDSTLKIQPAELGDSAVYLCASSPLRETSSYNEQFFGPGTRLTVL.

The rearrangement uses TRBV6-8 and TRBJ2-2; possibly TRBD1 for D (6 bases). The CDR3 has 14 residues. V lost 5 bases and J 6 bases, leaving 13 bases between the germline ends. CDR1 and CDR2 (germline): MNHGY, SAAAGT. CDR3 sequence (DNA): TGTGCCAGCAGTACCCAGGGGTTGGCCGGGGAGCTGTTTTTT. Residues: CASSTQGLAGELFF.

The CDR3 DNA is TGTGCCAGCAGCTTAGAGGGGCGGGCCGTGGGAAATGAGCAGTTCTTC. This translates into CASSLEGRAVGNEQFF. The chain is built from TRBV7-1 and TRBJ2-1; D may correspond to TRBD1 or TRBD2 (5 bases each). TRBV7-1 is an open reading frame, and its role is uncertain. The CDR3 has 16 residues. The V end lost 4 bases, the J end lost 7 bases, and 20 bases lay between the germline ends.

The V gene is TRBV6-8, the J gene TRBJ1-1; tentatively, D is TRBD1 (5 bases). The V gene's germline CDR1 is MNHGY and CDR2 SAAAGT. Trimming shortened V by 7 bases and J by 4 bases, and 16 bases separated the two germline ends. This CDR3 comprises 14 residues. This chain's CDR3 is CASTLGDSRTEAFF. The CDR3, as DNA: TGTGCCAGCACCTTGGGGGACTCTCGCACTGAAGCTTTCTTT.

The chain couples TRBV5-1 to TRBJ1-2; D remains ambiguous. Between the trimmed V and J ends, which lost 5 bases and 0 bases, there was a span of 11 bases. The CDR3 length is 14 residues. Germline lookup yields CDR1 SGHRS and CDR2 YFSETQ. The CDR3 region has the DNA TGCGCCAGCAGTCCACCGGGCGCTAACTATGGCTACACCTTC. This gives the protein CASSPPGANYGYTF.

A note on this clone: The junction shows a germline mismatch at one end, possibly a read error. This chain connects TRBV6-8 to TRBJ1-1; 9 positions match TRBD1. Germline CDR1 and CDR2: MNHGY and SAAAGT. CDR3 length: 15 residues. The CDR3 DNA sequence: TGTGCCATCAGTGGTAACAGGGGGCCGAACACTGAAGCTTTCTTT. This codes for CAISGNRGPNTEAFF.

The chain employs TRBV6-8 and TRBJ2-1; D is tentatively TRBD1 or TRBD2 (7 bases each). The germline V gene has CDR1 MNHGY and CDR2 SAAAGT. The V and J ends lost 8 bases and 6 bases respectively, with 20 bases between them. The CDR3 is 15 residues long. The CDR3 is CASPGRDRPSNEQFF. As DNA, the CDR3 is TGTGCCAGCCCGGGGAGGGACAGACCCTCCAATGAGCAGTTCTTC.

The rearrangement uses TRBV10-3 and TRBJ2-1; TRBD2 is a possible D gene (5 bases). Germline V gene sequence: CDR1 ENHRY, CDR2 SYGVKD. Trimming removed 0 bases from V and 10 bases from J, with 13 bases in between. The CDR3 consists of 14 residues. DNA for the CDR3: TGTGCCATCAGTGAGTCGACGGGGTGGATGGAGCAGTTCTTC. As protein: CAISESTGWMEQFF.

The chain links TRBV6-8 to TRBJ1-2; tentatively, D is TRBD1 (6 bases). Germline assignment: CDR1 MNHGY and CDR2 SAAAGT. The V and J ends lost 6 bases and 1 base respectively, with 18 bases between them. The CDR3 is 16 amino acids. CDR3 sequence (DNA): TGTGCCAGCAGCCGCCTGGGGGGGGCGGGTAACTATGGCTACACCTTC. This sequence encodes CASSRLGGAGNYGYTF.

The CDR3 sequence is CASGSLAGSSYNEQFF. In DNA, the CDR3 is TGTGCTAGTGGTTCCCTGGCGGGGAGCTCCTACAATGAGCAGTTCTTC. The rearrangement links TRBV12-5 to TRBJ2-1; TRBD2 is a possible D gene (6 bases). The V gene lost 4 bases and the J gene lost 0 bases, with 13 bases spanning the gap. CDR3 length equals 16 residues. In germline, CDR1 is LGHNT, CDR2 FRNRAP.

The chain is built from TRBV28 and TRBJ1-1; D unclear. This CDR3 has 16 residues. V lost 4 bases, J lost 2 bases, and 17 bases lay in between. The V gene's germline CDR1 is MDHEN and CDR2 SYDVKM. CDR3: CASSSGGRWANTEAFF. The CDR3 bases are TGTGCCAGCAGTTCGGGAGGGAGATGGGCAAACACTGAAGCTTTCTTT.

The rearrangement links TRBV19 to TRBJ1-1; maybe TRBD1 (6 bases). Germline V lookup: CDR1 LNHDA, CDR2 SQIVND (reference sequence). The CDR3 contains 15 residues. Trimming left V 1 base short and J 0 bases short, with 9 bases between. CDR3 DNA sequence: TGTGCCAGTAGTATAGGTTCAGGGGTGAACACTGAAGCTTTCTTT. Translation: CASSIGSGVNTEAFF.

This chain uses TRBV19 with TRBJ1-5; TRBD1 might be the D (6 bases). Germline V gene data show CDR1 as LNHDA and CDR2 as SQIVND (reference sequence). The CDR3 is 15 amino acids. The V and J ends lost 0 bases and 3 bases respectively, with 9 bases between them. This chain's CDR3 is CASSIDHRDNQPQHF. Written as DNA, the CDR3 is TGTGCCAGTAGTATAGATCACAGGGACAATCAGCCCCAGCATTTT.